Detailed here is one TCR beta chain. Its antigen is currently unknown. CD4+ cells underwent separation, giving CD45RA+ naive and CD45RA-negative memory subsets. TCRdb's copy holds only in-frame clones and misses some; the assay was immunoSEQ multiplex PCR. The table records around 1.1 million clones, around 78% of them present only once. This entry is derived from a study of shared clonotypes between healthy human individuals. Study-level findings and limits: Shared clonotypes across all four donors exceeded non-shared ones in generation probability.

This receptor was taken from a man between 18 and 29 years old in good health. Some clones in this sample may be carry-over from other donors' samples. What was sequenced was memory CD4+ T cells from PBMCs. The subset denotes: CD45RA-negative fraction.

The CDR3 DNA follows: TGTGCCAGCAGCTCATCCGGGACAGGGGGCGAGCAGTACTTC. Translation gives CASSSSGTGGEQYF. The genes are TRBV7-2 and TRBJ2-7; 11 bases are a match to TRBD1. The CDR3 consists of 14 residues. Germline values: CDR1 SGHTA, CDR2 FQGNSA. J was trimmed by 6 bases and V by 4 bases; bases with no gene match: 5.